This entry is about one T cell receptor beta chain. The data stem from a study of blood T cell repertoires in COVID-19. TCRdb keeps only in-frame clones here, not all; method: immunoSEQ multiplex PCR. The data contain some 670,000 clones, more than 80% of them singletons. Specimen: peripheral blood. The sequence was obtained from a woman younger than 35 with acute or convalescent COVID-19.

This CDR3 is CSVRDSAYEQYF. The CDR3 coding sequence is TGCAGCGTACGGGACAGCGCCTACGAGCAGTACTTC. The J gene is TRBJ2-7, the V gene TRBV29-1, with 7 bases lining up with TRBD1. V was clipped by 6 bases and J by 2 bases; unmatched bases: 4. Germline loops: CDR1 SQVTM, CDR2 ANQGSEA. CDR3 length: 12 amino acids.